This TCR beta chain emerged from a study of blood T cell repertoires in COVID-19. Study in general: PBMCs, B-cell-depleted T cells, or T cells were the source of the cDNA or gDNA that made up the material.

Seattle patients were enrolled during active infection and followed longitudinally. The CDR3 length is 16 residues. The junction had 4 bases not matched to a gene; V was cut back by 2 bases and J by 4 bases. Looked up from germline, CDR1 is SEHNR and CDR2 is FQNEAQ (reference sequence). Study processing details: Reference gene primers were amplified, and this amplification served to estimate nucleated cell counts. Generated by immunoSEQ multiplex PCR, the TCRdb table keeps only in-frame clones and is missing some. D and trimming were read from the DNA, whereas the V and J calls and clone size are those reported in that table. The table shows some 250,000 clones, with about 86% occurring only once.

Sequencing was performed on peripheral blood. This chain connects TRBV7-9 to TRBJ2-1; 11 bases fit TRBD2. The TCR originated in a woman in her twenties or thirties with COVID-19, enrolled during active disease. The CDR3 DNA sequence: TGTGCCAGCAGCTTAACCGGGACTAGCGGTTACAATGAGCAGTTCTTC. This encodes CASSLTGTSGYNEQFF.